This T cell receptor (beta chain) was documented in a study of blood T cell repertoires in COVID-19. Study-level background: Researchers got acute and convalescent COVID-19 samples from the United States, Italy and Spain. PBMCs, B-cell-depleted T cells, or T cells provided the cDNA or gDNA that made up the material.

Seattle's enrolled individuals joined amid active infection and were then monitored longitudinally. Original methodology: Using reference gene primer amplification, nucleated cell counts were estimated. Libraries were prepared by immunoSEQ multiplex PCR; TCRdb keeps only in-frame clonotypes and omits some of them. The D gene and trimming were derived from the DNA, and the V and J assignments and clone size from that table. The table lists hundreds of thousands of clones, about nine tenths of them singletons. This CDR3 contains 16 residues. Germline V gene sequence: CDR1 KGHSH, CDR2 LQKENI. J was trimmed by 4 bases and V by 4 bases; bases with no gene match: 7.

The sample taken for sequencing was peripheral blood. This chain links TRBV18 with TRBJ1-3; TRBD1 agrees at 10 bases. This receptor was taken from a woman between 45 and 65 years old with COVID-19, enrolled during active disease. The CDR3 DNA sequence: TGTGCCAGCTCACGAGCCGGGACAGGGGAAGGAAACACCATATATTTT. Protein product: CASSRAGTGEGNTIYF. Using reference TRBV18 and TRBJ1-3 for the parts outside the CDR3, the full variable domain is NAGVMQNPRHLVRRRGQEARLRCSPMKGHSHVYWYRQLPEEGLKFMVYLQKENIIDESGMPKERFSAEFPKEGPSILRIQQVVRGDSAAYFCASSRAGTGEGNTIYFGEGSWLTVV.